This TCR beta chain was recorded in a study of blood T cells in healthy people across ages. The germline V gene encodes CDR1 MDHEN and CDR2 SYDVKM. The CDR3 has 12 residues. A second PCR of 7 to 11 cycles used a sample-barcoded 5' primer and a J-beta primer mix. Every cDNA molecule bore a tag from a template-switch adaptor containing 12 random nucleotides. Each CDR3 protein is one row after TCRdb ran MiXCR on the 5' RACE reads. The table has fewer than 2 million distinct CDR3 sequences, around 42% seen once. On this clonotype itself: Mismatch with germline at one junction end may stem from a read error.

This sequence joins TRBV28 and TRBJ2-7; D not resolved. The specimen sequenced was blood. This receptor was identified in a human donor in good health. CDR3 in amino acids: CAGSFSGYEQYF. DNA for the CDR3: TGTGCCGGCAGTTTTAGTGGCTACGAGCAGTACTTC.